Presented here are 18 T cell receptor beta chains from one specimen sequenced in a study of T cell responses to AZD1222 COVID-19 vaccine. The method was immunoSEQ multiplex PCR; TCRdb's version includes in-frame clones alone and lacks a portion of them. The sample yields about 120,000 clones, roughly nine tenths seen once. This specimen was peripheral blood, taken on day 0 of AZD1222 vaccination. These receptors all stem from an adult in good health.

The gene calls are TRBV4-3 and TRBJ2-1, with TRBD1 as a possible D gene (6 bases). Between the trimmed V and J ends, which lost 4 bases and 5 bases, there was a span of 15 bases. CDR1 and CDR2 (germline): LGHNA, YSLEER. The CDR3 consists of 15 residues. This CDR3 is CASSPLTGYHNEQFF. CDR3 in DNA: TGCGCCAGCAGCCCCCTAACAGGGTACCACAATGAGCAGTTCTTC.

V usage is TRBV19 and J usage is TRBJ2-5; TRBD2 agrees at 8 bases. Trimming at V came to 2 bases and at J to 1 base, leaving 3 bases not matched to a gene. The germline CDR1 and CDR2 sequences are LNHDA and SQIVND (reference sequence). The CDR3 consists of 15 residues. The CDR3 nucleotides are TGTGCCAGTAGTATACCCGGGAGGGCCCAAGAGACCCAGTACTTC. Translated: CASSIPGRAQETQYF.

V and J are TRBV6-4 and TRBJ2-7, with D perhaps assigned TRBD1 or TRBD2 (6 bases each). With 3 bases removed from V and 7 bases from J, the gap between germline ends came to 13 bases. Germline V gene data show CDR1 as MRHNA and CDR2 as SNTAGT. The CDR3 loop spans 13 amino acids. In DNA form, the CDR3 reads TGTGCCAGCAGTGAGAACAGGGCGGGGGAGCAGTACTTC. It translates to CASSENRAGEQYF.

V usage is TRBV6-5 and J usage is TRBJ1-5, with TRBD1 matching 7 bases. V shed 6 bases, J shed 5 bases, and the junction held 7 bases outside the gene matches. CDR1 and CDR2 (germline): MNHEY, SVGAGI. The CDR3 loop spans 14 amino acids. The DNA of the CDR3 is TGTGCCAGCAGAGTAAGACAGGGCGATCAGCCCCAGCATTTT. Its protein is CASRVRQGDQPQHF.

The chain uses TRBV30 and TRBJ2-4; tentatively, D is TRBD2 (6 bases). The germline V gene encodes CDR1 GTSNPN and CDR2 SVGIG (reference sequence). V was pared by 0 bases and J by 8 bases, with 14 bases between. CDR3 length equals 14 residues. The CDR3 loop reads CAWSVPGSEDIQYF. DNA for the CDR3: TGTGCCTGGAGTGTGCCCGGGAGTGAGGACATTCAGTACTTC.

V and J are TRBV19 and TRBJ1-5; the D gene is possibly TRBD1 (5 bases). V was cut by 7 bases and J by 6 bases, with 10 bases left in between. The CDR3 has 12 amino acids. The V gene's germline CDR1 is LNHDA and CDR2 SQIVND (reference sequence). The CDR3 sequence is CASTIGAQPQHF. CDR3 bases: TGTGCCAGTACCATTGGGGCTCAGCCCCAGCATTTT.

The chain joins TRBV5-1 to TRBJ2-7; TRBD1 is a possible D gene (6 bases). Germline V gene data show CDR1 as SGHRS and CDR2 as YFSETQ. The CDR3 covers 13 residues. The V end lost 3 bases, the J end lost 1 base, and 8 bases lay between the germline ends. CDR3 in amino acids: CASSYRESYEQYF. CDR3 nucleotide sequence: TGCGCCAGCAGCTACAGGGAATCCTACGAGCAGTACTTC.

The rearrangement joins TRBV18 to TRBJ1-2, with TRBD1 identical over 7 bases. CDR3 length: 19 amino acids. The V gene end was trimmed by 1 base and the J gene end by 1 base; junction bases not matched to a gene: 15. Germline CDR1 KGHSH, CDR2 LQKENI. Here the CDR3 reads CASSPLRDSRSSLNYGYTF. CDR3 in DNA: TGTGCCAGCTCACCACTCAGGGACAGCCGAAGCTCTCTTAACTATGGCTACACCTTC.

V and J are TRBV4-1 and TRBJ2-4, with TRBD2 matching 10 bases. Trimming took 1 base from V and 0 from J; bases not matched to a gene: 9. CDR3 length equals 19 residues. Germline values: CDR1 MGHRA, CDR2 YSYEKL. CDR3 coding DNA: TGCGCCAGCAGCCAAGTCACTAGCGGGAACGAAATAGCCAAAAACATTCAGTACTTC. It yields the protein CASSQVTSGNEIAKNIQYF.

The gene calls are TRBV28 and TRBJ2-7, with 7 positions matching TRBD2. Germline V CDR1 and CDR2: MDHEN, SYDVKM. J was trimmed by 3 bases and V by 6 bases; bases with no gene match: 5. The CDR3 totals 13 residues. CDR3 in DNA: TGTGCCAGCAGCGCCGGGAGGATCTACGAGCAGTACTTC. This gives the protein CASSAGRIYEQYF.

The chain combines TRBV27 with TRBJ2-2, with D maybe TRBD2 (7 bases). Germline lookup yields CDR1 MNHEY and CDR2 SMNVEV (reference sequence). The CDR3 loop spans 13 amino acids. Between the trimmed V and J ends, which lost 3 bases and 6 bases, there was a span of 8 bases. The chain's CDR3 is CASSFGGPGELFF. CDR3 in DNA: TGTGCCAGCAGTTTCGGGGGGCCCGGGGAGCTGTTTTTT.

The DNA of the CDR3 is TGTGCCAGCAGCTTTACAGGTACCAATGAGCAGTTCTTC. Its protein product is CASSFTGTNEQFF. J is TRBJ2-1 and V is TRBV7-2, with D perhaps TRBD1 (5 bases). The CDR3 has 13 residues. The germline V gene encodes CDR1 SGHTA and CDR2 FQGNSA. Trimming shortened V by 3 bases and J by 6 bases, and 9 bases separated the two germline ends.

The chain recombines TRBV2 with TRBJ2-5, with 9 bases matching TRBD2. Trimming took 1 base from V and 7 from J; bases not matched to a gene: 7. There are 15 residues in the CDR3. CDR1 and CDR2 (germline): SNHLY, FYNNEI. The CDR3 loop reads CASSEVAGAHRTQYF. The CDR3 nucleotides read TGTGCCAGCAGTGAAGTAGCGGGAGCTCACAGGACCCAGTACTTC.

The J gene is TRBJ1-3, the V gene TRBV21-1; the tabulated D call, TRBD1, remains unverified against the DNA. TRBV21-1 is designated a pseudogene. This CDR3 is 17 amino acids long. For the CDR3, the DNA is TGTGCCAGCAGCAAAGGGAGACAGGGGTTCTCTGGAAACACCATATATTTT. Translation gives CASSKGRQGFSGNTIYF.

This clone was detected only a few times. The chain joins TRBV4-1 to TRBJ2-7; TRBD2 matches 7 bases. Germline lookup yields CDR1 MGHRA and CDR2 YSYEKL. The CDR3 loop spans 15 amino acids. V was pared by 1 base and J by 3 bases, with 6 bases of the junction left unmatched. The CDR3, as DNA: TGCGCCAGCAGCCAAGGGATCGGGGGGAACTACGAGCAGTACTTC. As protein: CASSQGIGGNYEQYF.

This clone came up once. This chain connects TRBV28 to TRBJ2-1; 10 nucleotides match TRBD2. The CDR3 runs to 16 residues. Germline assignment: CDR1 MDHEN and CDR2 SYDVKM. With V trimmed by 6 bases and J by 9 bases, 14 bases remained unmatched. CDR3 loop: CASRPTGTSVDGEQFF. The CDR3 DNA reads TGTGCCAGCAGACCGACCGGGACTAGCGTAGATGGTGAGCAGTTCTTC.

The chain carries TRBV7-2 and TRBJ1-5; 7 bases line up with TRBD1. V shed 5 bases and J 6 bases; nucleotides not matched to a gene: 7. The CDR3 extends over 14 amino acids. Germline loops: CDR1 SGHTA, CDR2 FQGNSA. The chain's CDR3 is CASSRTGIGQPQHF. Here the CDR3 DNA reads TGTGCCAGCAGCCGGACAGGTATCGGTCAGCCCCAGCATTTT.

The chain recombines TRBV3-1 (or the pseudogene TRBV3-2) with TRBJ2-7, with 10 bases matching TRBD1. The germline CDR1 and CDR2 sequences are LGHDT and YNNKEL (reference sequence). With 4 bases clipped from V and 1 base from J, the junction kept 4 bases outside the gene matches. The CDR3 contains 15 residues. The CDR3 sequence: CASSRTGGGSYEQYF. CDR3 sequence (DNA): TGTGCCAGCAGCCGGACAGGGGGGGGTTCCTACGAGCAGTACTTC.